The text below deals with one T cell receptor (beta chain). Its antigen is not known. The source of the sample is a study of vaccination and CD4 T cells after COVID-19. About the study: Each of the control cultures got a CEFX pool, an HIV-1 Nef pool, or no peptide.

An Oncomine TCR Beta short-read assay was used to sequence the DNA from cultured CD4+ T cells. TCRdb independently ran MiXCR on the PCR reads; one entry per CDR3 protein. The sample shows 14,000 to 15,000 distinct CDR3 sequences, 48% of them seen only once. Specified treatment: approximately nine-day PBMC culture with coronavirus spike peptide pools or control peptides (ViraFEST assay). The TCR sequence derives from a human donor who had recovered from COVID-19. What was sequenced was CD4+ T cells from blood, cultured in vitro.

CDR3 residues: CASSYLRREQYF. For the CDR3, the DNA is TGTGCCAGCAGCTACCTCAGGAGAGAGCAGTACTTC. The chain has TRBV7-8 and TRBJ2-7; D is unclear. Germline lookup yields CDR1 SGHVS and CDR2 FQNEAQ. V was pared by 4 bases and J by 7 bases, with 11 bases between. The CDR3 is 12 amino acids.